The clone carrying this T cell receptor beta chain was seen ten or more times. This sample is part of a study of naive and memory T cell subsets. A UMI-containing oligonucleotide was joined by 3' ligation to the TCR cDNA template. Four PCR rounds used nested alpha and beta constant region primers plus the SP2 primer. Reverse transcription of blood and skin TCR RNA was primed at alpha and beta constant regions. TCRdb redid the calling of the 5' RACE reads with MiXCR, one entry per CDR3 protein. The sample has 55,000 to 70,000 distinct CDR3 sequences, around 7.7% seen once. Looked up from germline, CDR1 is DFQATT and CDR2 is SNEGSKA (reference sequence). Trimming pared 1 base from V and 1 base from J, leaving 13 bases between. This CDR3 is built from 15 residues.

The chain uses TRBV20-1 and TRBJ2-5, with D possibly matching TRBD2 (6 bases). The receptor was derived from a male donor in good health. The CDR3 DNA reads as TGCAGTGCTAGAGGGTGGTTGGGACTCCAAGAGACCCAGTACTTC. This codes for CSARGWLGLQETQYF.